Given below is one T cell receptor beta chain in context. No antigen is known for it. Using immunoSEQ multiplex PCR, the repertoire was profiled, and TCRdb retains in-frame clones only, with some absent. The top ten hold around 0.38% of the sample, which has 2 million to 2.5 million clones, under 95% seen once. This record belongs to a study of shared clonotypes between healthy human individuals. Notes on the study in general: Shared across several donors were about 4.8% of the naive CD4 clonotypes.

CDR3 size: 16 residues. In germline, CDR1 is SGDLS, CDR2 YYNGEE. J gave up 4 bases and V 2 bases, and 10 bases lay outside the gene matches. This receptor was obtained from a man in his late teens or twenties in good health. Some clones in this sample may be carry-over from other donors' samples. J is TRBJ2-3 and V is TRBV9; 7 nucleotides agree with TRBD2. The sample consisted of naive CD4+ T cells from PBMCs. Specified subset: CD45RA+ positively selected. CDR3 region: CASSVASGRSADTQYF. The CDR3, as DNA: TGTGCCAGCAGCGTCGCCTCCGGGAGGAGCGCAGATACGCAGTATTTT.